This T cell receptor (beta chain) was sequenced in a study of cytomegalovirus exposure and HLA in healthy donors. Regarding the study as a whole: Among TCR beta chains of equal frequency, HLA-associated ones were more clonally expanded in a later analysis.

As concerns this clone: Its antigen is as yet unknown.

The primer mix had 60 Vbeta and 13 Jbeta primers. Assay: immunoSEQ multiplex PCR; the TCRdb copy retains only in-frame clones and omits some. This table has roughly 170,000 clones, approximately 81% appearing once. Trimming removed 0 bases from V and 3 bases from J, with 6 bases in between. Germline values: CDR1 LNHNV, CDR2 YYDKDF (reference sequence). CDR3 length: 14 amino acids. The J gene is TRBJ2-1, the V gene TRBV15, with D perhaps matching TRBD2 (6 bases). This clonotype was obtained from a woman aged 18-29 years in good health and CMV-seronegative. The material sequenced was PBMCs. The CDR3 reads CATSRDSGYNEQFF. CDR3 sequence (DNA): TGTGCCACCAGCAGAGATAGCGGCTACAATGAGCAGTTCTTC. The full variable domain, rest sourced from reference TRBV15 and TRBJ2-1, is DAMVIQNPRYQVTQFGKPVTLSCSQTLNHNVMYWYQQKSSQAPKLLFHYYDKDFNNEADTPDNFQSRRPNTSFCFLDIRSPGLGDTAMYLCATSRDSGYNEQFFGPGTRLTVL.